The 7 T cell receptor beta chains in this list originate from one sample, sequenced in a study of metastatic and nonmetastatic thyroid tumors. Not a single patient had been given any form of treatment at any point before undergoing thyroid surgery. TCRdb ran MiXCR on the PCR reads. The repertoire holds 25,000 to 30,000 clones, with roughly 25% as singletons. Specimen: blood. These receptors all come from a female donor with papillary thyroid cancer or a benign thyroid nodule (not recorded which). Some clones in this sample may be carry-over from other donors' samples.

At least ten counts were recorded for this clone. The chain combines TRBV4-1 with TRBJ1-4, with a possible D match to TRBD1 (5 bases). There are 16 residues in the CDR3. Looked up from germline, CDR1 is MGHRA and CDR2 is YSYEKL. V shed 4 bases and J shed 8 bases, with 20 bases lying between them. CDR3 region: CASSPNLRQGEEKLFF. CDR3 sequence (DNA): TGCGCCAGCAGCCCCAACCTAAGGCAGGGAGAGGAAAAACTGTTTTTT.

The gene calls are TRBV20-1 and TRBJ2-7; TRBD2 matches 9 bases. Germline trimming cut 0 bases from V and 8 bases from J; bases unmatched to any gene: 5. The CDR3 sequence is 13 residues long. The germline CDR1 and CDR2 sequences are DFQATT and SNEGSKA (reference sequence). CDR3 residues: CSAREGLAQQQYF. The DNA for the CDR3 is TGCAGTGCTAGAGAGGGACTAGCTCAGCAGCAGTACTTC.

In its sample, this clone ranks as medium-sized. This chain uses TRBV6-1 with TRBJ2-2; tentative D call: TRBD1 (6 bases). The germline CDR1 and CDR2 sequences are MNHNS and SASEGT. This CDR3 contains 16 residues. V lost 7 bases, J lost 6 bases, and 21 bases lay in between. CDR3 nucleotides: TGTGCCAGCACCCAAACTATGACAGGCCTAGCCGGGGAGCTGTTTTTT. Protein product: CASTQTMTGLAGELFF.

CDR3 protein: CASSFQRAGQETQYF. The CDR3 DNA reads as TGTGCCAGCAGCTTTCAGCGGGCCGGTCAAGAGACCCAGTACTTC. The chain joins TRBV7-2 to TRBJ2-5; maybe TRBD2 (6 bases). With 3 bases removed from V and 2 bases from J, the gap between germline ends came to 13 bases. From germline, CDR1 is SGHTA and CDR2 FQGNSA. This CDR3 is 15 amino acids long.

At least ten counts were recorded for this clone. The CDR3 DNA reads TGCGCCAGCAGCCAAAGGGGGAGGGGGGCAGATGAGCAGTTCTTC. Protein sequence: CASSQRGRGADEQFF. This chain connects TRBV4-1 to TRBJ2-1, with a tentative D call TRBD2 (7 bases). The CDR3 covers 15 residues. CDR1 and CDR2 from the germline V gene are MGHRA and YSYEKL. The ends were cut back, 2 bases at V and 8 bases at J, with 16 bases in the middle.

V is TRBV12-3 or TRBV12-4 and J is TRBJ1-1; D ambiguous. Deletions cut 4 bases from V and 0 bases from J, with 6 bases between. The CDR3 runs 13 residues. The CDR3 region is CASSSQLNTEAFF. In nucleotides, the CDR3 is TGTGCCAGCAGTTCACAGTTGAACACTGAAGCTTTCTTT.

The chain employs TRBV7-3 and TRBJ2-1, with no clear D. V was cut by 2 bases and J by 5 bases, with 7 bases left in between. There are 13 residues in the CDR3. Germline V gene lookup returns CDR1 SGHTA and CDR2 FQGTGA. The CDR3 coding sequence is TGTGCCAGCAGCTTACGTGCTGACAATGAGCAGTTCTTC. It codes for CASSLRADNEQFF.